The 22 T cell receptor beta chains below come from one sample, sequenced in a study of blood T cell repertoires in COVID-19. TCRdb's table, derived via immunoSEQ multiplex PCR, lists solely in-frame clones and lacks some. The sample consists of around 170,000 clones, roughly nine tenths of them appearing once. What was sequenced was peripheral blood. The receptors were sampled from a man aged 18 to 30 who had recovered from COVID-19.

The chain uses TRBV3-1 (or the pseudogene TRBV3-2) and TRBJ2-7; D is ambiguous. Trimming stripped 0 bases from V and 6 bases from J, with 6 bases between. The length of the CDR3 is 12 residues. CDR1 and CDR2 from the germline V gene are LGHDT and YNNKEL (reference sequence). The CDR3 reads CASSQETGEQYF. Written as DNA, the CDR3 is TGTGCCAGCAGCCAAGAAACTGGCGAGCAGTACTTC.

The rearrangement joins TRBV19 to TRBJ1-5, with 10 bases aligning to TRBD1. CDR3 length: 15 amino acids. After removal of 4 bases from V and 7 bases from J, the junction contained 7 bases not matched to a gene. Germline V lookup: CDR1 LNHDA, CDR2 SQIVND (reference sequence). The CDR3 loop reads CASSTGTGDRQPQHF. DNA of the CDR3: TGTGCCAGTAGTACCGGGACAGGGGACAGGCAGCCCCAGCATTTT. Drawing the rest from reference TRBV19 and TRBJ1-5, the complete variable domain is DGGITQSPKYLFRKEGQNVTLSCEQNLNHDAMYWYRQDPGQGLRLIYYSQIVNDFQKGDIAEGYSVSREKKESFPLTVTSAQKNPTAFYLCASSTGTGDRQPQHFGDGTRLSIL.

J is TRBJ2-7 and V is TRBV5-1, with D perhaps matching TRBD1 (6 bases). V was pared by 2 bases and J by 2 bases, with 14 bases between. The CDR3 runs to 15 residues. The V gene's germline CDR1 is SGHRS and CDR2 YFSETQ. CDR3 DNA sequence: TGCGCCAGCAGCTTCTTCACAGGGATGCCCTACGAGCAGTACTTC. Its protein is CASSFFTGMPYEQYF. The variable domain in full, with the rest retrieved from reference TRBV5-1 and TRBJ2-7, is KAGVTQTPRYLIKTRGQQVTLSCSPISGHRSVSWYQQTPGQGLQFLFEYFSETQRNKGNFPGRFSGRQFSNSRSEMNVSTLELGDSALYLCASSFFTGMPYEQYFGPGTRLTVT.

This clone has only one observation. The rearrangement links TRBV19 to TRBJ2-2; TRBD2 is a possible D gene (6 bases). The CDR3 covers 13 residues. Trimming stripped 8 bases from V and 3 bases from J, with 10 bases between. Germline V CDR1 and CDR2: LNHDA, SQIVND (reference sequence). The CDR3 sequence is CASQGGDTGELFF. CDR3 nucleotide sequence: TGTGCCAGTCAAGGAGGGGACACCGGGGAGCTGTTTTTT.

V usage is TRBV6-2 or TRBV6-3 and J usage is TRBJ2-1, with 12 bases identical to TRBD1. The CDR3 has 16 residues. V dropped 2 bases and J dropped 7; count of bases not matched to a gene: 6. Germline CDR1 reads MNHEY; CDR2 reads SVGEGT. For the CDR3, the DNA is TGTGCCAGCAGTTACCCGAAGGGACAGGGGGCGAATGAGCAGTTCTTC. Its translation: CASSYPKGQGANEQFF.

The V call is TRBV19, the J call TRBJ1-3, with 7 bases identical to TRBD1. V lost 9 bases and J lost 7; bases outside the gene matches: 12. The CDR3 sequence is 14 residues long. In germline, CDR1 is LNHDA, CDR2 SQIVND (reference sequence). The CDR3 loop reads CASNRGQLANTIYF. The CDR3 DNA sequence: TGTGCCAGCAACAGGGGACAGTTGGCGAACACCATATATTTT.

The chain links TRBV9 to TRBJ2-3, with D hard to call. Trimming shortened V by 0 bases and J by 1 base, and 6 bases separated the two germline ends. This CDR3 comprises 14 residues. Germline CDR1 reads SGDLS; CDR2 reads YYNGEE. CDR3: CASSVAAGTDTQYF. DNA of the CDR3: TGTGCCAGCAGCGTAGCGGCGGGCACAGATACGCAGTATTTT.

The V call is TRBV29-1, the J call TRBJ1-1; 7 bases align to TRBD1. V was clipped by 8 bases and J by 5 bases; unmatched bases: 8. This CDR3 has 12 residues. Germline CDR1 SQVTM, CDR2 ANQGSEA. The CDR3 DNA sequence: TGCAGCTCAACGACAGGGCGGACTGAAGCTTTCTTT. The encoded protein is CSSTTGRTEAFF.

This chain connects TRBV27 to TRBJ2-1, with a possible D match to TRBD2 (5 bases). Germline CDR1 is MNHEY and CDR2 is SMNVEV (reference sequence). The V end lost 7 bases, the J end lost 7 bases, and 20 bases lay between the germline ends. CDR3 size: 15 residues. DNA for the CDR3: TGTGCCAGCATCCCTCGAGGGAATTGGTTTAATGAGCAGTTCTTC. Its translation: CASIPRGNWFNEQFF.

The CDR3 nucleotides are TGTGCCACCAGTGAACCGACAGGGACGGGAGAGACCCAGTACTTC. It yields the protein CATSEPTGTGETQYF. The chain joins TRBV24-1 to TRBJ2-5; 7 nucleotides agree with TRBD1. V was clipped by 4 bases and J by 4 bases; unmatched bases: 8. Per germline, CDR1 KGHDR and CDR2 SFDVKD. This CDR3 is 15 amino acids long.

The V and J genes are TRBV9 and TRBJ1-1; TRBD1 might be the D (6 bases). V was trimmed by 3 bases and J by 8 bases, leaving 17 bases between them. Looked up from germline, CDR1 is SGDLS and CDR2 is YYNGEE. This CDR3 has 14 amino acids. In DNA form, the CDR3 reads TGTGCCAGCAGCGGAGGGGGATGGGGCGGGGAAGCTTTCTTT. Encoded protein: CASSGGGWGGEAFF.

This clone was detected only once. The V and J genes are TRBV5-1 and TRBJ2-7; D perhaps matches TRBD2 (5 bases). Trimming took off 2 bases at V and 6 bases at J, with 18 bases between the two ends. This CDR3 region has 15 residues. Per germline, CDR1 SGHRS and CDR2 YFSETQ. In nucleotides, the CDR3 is TGCGCCAGCAGCTTCGGGATAGACGCACTTGCCGAGCAGTACTTC. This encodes CASSFGIDALAEQYF.

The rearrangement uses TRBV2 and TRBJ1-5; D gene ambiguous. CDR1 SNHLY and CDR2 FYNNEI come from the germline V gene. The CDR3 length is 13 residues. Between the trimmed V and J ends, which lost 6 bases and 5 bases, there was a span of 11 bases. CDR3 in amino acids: CASRREEDQPQHF. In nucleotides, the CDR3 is TGTGCCAGCAGACGGGAGGAGGATCAGCCCCAGCATTTT.

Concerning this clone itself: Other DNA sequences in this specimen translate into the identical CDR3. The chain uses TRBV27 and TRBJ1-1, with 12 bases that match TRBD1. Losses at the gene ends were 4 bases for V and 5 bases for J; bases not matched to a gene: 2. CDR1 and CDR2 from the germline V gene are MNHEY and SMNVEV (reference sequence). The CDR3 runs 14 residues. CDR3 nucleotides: TGTGCCAGCAGTTGGGACAGGGGGCGAACTGAAGCTTTCTTT. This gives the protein CASSWDRGRTEAFF.

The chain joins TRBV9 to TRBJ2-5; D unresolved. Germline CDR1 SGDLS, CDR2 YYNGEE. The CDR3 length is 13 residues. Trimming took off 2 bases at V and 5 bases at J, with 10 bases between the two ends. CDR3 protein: CASSVTARETQYF. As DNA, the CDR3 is TGTGCCAGCAGCGTCACAGCCCGGGAGACCCAGTACTTC.

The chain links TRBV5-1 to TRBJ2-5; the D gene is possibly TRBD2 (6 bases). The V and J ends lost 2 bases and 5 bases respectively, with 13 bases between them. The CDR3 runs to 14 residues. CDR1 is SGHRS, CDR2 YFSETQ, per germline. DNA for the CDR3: TGCGCCAGCAGCTTTAGCGGTTTTGGGGAGACCCAGTACTTC. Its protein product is CASSFSGFGETQYF.

In DNA form, the CDR3 reads TGCAGCGTGAGAAGGTCAACTAGCACTAATGCGGAGCAGTTCTTC. Translation: CSVRRSTSTNAEQFF. This chain connects TRBV29-1 to TRBJ2-1; D may be TRBD2 (6 bases). CDR1 is SQVTM and CDR2 is ANQGSEA in the germline V gene. CDR3 length: 15 amino acids. Between the trimmed V and J ends, which lost 6 bases and 10 bases, there was a span of 25 bases.

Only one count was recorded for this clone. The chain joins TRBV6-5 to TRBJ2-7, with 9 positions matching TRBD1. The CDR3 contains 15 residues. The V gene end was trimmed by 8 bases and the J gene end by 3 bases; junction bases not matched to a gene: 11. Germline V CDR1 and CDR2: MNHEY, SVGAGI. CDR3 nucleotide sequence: TGTGCCAGCGACTCTGGGACAGGGAACGTCTACGAGCAGTACTTC. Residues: CASDSGTGNVYEQYF.

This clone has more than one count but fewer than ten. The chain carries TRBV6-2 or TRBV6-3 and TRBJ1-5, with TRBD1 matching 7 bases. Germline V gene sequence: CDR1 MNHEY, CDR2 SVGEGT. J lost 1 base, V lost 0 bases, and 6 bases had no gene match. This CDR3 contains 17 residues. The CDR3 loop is CASSYSTRGKSNQPQHF. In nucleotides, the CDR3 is TGTGCCAGCAGTTACTCGACCAGGGGGAAGAGCAATCAGCCCCAGCATTTT.

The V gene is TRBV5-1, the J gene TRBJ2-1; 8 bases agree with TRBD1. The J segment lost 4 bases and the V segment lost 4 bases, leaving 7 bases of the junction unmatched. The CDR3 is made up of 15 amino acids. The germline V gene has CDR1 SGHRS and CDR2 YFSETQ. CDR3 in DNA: TGCGCCAGCAGCATCGGGACAGGACATTACAATGAGCAGTTCTTC. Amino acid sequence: CASSIGTGHYNEQFF.

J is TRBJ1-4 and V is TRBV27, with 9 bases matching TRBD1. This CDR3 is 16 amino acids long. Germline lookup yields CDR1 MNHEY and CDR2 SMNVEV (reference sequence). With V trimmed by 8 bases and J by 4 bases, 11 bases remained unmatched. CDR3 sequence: CASGLPGQGINEKLFF. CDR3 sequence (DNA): TGTGCCAGCGGCCTCCCGGGACAGGGCATTAATGAAAAACTGTTTTTT.

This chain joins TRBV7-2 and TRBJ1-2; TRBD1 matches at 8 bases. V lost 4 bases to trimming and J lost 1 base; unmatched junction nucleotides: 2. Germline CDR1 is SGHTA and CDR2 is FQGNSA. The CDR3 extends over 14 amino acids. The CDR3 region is CASSSDRVNYGYTF. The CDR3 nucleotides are TGTGCCAGCAGCTCGGACAGGGTTAACTATGGCTACACCTTC.